In this sample, the clone carrying this T cell receptor beta chain turned up a few times. The antigen is not known. CDR3 length: 17 amino acids. Germline CDR1 is SGHNT and CDR2 is YYREEE (reference sequence). Trimming cost V 0 bases and J 0 bases; bases outside gene matches: 7. This entry comes from a study of metastatic and nonmetastatic thyroid tumors. Study information: Repertoire comparison spanned blood and tumor or nodule tissue of malignant and benign thyroid patients.

Authors' analysis steps: Building a distant-metastasis classifier for papillary thyroid cancer drew on CDR3 differences across clinicopathological groups. TCRdb reprocessed the PCR reads using MiXCR. The V and J calls reflect TCRdb's pipeline rather than the authors' work. The sample comprises 20,000 to 25,000 clones, about a fifth of which are singletons, and over 25% rests with the top ten. Until they underwent thyroid surgery, no patient had received any treatment. Overall study results and limits: Reportedly, malignant thyroid tumors had significantly higher TCR beta diversity than benign nodules, in blood and tumor.

The source material was blood. This clonotype was obtained from a female donor with papillary thyroid cancer or a benign thyroid nodule (not recorded which). Some clones in this sample may be carry-over from other donors' samples. The rearrangement links TRBV5-4 to TRBJ2-5; TRBD2 matches 8 bases. The CDR3 coding sequence is TGTGCCAGCAGCTTGGGGTTTAGCGGGGCTAACCAAGAGACCCAGTACTTC. This codes for CASSLGFSGANQETQYF.